One sample yielded the 18 T cell receptor beta chains listed below, sequenced in a study of shared clonotypes between healthy human individuals. TCRdb's copy holds only in-frame clones and misses some; the assay was immunoSEQ multiplex PCR. The sample lists roughly 2.6 million clones, around nine tenths occurring once. The sequenced material came from naive CD4+ T cells sorted from blood. The subset is: CD45RA+ positively selected. The receptors derive from a man aged 18 to 35 in good health.

This chain connects TRBV5-5 to TRBJ1-1; D is undetermined. V shed 4 bases and J shed 1 base, with 11 bases lying between them. Germline CDR1 reads SGHKS; CDR2 reads YYEKEE (reference sequence). CDR3 length equals 14 residues. The CDR3 coding sequence is TGTGCCAGCAGCCCCGAAACAGCGAACACTGAAGCTTTCTTT. Translating gives CASSPETANTEAFF.

The CDR3 sequence: CASSLAILTYEQYF. The CDR3, as DNA: TGTGCCAGCAGCTTAGCAATACTAACCTACGAGCAGTACTTC. The rearrangement links TRBV7-9 to TRBJ2-7; D unresolved. Trimming pared 0 bases from V and 2 bases from J, leaving 8 bases between. CDR1 is SEHNR, CDR2 FQNEAQ, per germline (reference sequence). The CDR3 covers 14 residues.

The chain uses TRBV5-4 and TRBJ2-6; no clear D gene. With 0 bases removed from V and 4 bases from J, the gap between germline ends came to 11 bases. CDR3 size: 16 residues. The germline V gene has CDR1 SGHNT and CDR2 YYREEE (reference sequence). The CDR3 region has the DNA TGTGCCAGCAGCTTGGGCGAGTGGAAGGGGGCCAACGTCCTGACTTTC. This translates into CASSLGEWKGANVLTF.

This chain links TRBV28 with TRBJ1-1; D might be TRBD1 (5 bases). CDR1 is MDHEN and CDR2 is SYDVKM in the germline V gene. CDR3 size: 14 residues. The V end was cut by 2 bases, the J end by 3 bases, with 10 bases between. The CDR3 DNA sequence: TGTGCCAGCAGTTTACGGGGCGCCGACACTGAAGCTTTCTTT. This sequence encodes CASSLRGADTEAFF.

The gene calls are TRBV29-1 and TRBJ1-5; TRBD1 is a possible D gene (5 bases). Trimming took 7 bases from V and 5 from J, leaving 15 bases between them. CDR1 and CDR2 from the germline V gene are SQVTM and ANQGSEA. The CDR3 spans 13 residues. The CDR3 DNA sequence: TGCAGCGCCACTGACAGCCCCGATCAGCCCCAGCATTTT. Translating it yields CSATDSPDQPQHF.

V gene TRBV6-5 combines with J gene TRBJ1-1; TRBD1 is a possible D gene (6 bases). Looked up from germline, CDR1 is MNHEY and CDR2 is SVGAGI. The CDR3 covers 15 residues. Trimming took 8 bases from V and 1 from J, leaving 17 bases between them. The CDR3: CASVLTGGPNTEAFF. In DNA form, the CDR3 reads TGTGCCAGCGTCCTGACGGGGGGGCCGAACACTGAAGCTTTCTTT.

This chain joins TRBV19 and TRBJ2-2; D is possibly TRBD1 or TRBD2 (6 bases each). The CDR3 is 12 amino acids. V was cut by 7 bases and J by 8 bases, with 11 bases left in between. Germline-derived CDR1 and CDR2 are LNHDA and SQIVND (reference sequence). CDR3 sequence (DNA): TGTGCCAGTAAGGGGGGAGAAGGGGAGCTGTTTTTT. Protein: CASKGGEGELFF.

The chain uses TRBV7-3 and TRBJ1-3, with D hard to call. The CDR3 covers 13 residues. V lost 5 bases and J 4 bases, leaving 9 bases between the germline ends. Germline CDR1 reads SGHTA; CDR2 reads FQGTGA. The CDR3 loop is CASSPHHGNTIYF. CDR3 sequence (DNA): TGTGCCAGCAGCCCCCATCACGGAAACACCATATATTTT.

The rearrangement links TRBV7-9 to TRBJ2-1; D is uncertain. Germline CDR1 SEHNR, CDR2 FQNEAQ (reference sequence). Trimming cost V 5 bases and J 0 bases, with 20 bases left between them. This CDR3 has 18 residues. The chain's CDR3 is CASSPLLGHRSSYNEQFF. The DNA of the CDR3 is TGTGCCAGCAGCCCTTTGTTGGGTCACCGTAGCTCCTACAATGAGCAGTTCTTC.

This chain uses TRBV7-3 with TRBJ2-6, with a possible D match to TRBD2 (7 bases). This CDR3 comprises 18 residues. Germline CDR1 reads SGHTA; CDR2 reads FQGTGA. V was shortened by 4 bases and J by 2 bases, with 18 bases between the two germline ends. The CDR3 reads CASSWRGLRRPGANVLTF. As DNA, the CDR3 is TGTGCCAGCAGCTGGCGGGGGCTAAGGCGGCCTGGGGCCAACGTCCTGACTTTC.

The genes are TRBV28 and TRBJ2-5, with no clear D. Germline V gene lookup returns CDR1 MDHEN and CDR2 SYDVKM. Trimming pared 7 bases from V and 1 base from J, leaving 7 bases between. The CDR3 is made up of 12 amino acids. The CDR3 region has the DNA TGTGCCAGCATGAGCACCCAAGAGACCCAGTACTTC. Amino acids: CASMSTQETQYF.

The chain combines TRBV5-5 with TRBJ1-6; no reliable D call. The CDR3 contains 17 residues. The germline V gene encodes CDR1 SGHKS and CDR2 YYEKEE (reference sequence). Trimming removed 1 base at V and 0 bases at J, with 11 bases between. The CDR3 is CASSLSGDHSYNSPLHF. The CDR3 nucleotides are TGTGCCAGCAGCTTGTCCGGCGACCACTCCTATAATTCACCCCTCCACTTT.

Only one count was recorded for this clone. This chain's CDR3 is CASSIREVSPLHF. Written as DNA, the CDR3 is TGTGCCAGTAGTATACGGGAAGTTTCACCCCTCCACTTT. The J gene is TRBJ1-6, the V gene TRBV19, with D unclear. The germline V and J ends were trimmed by 2 bases and 9 bases, with 8 bases remaining between them. This CDR3 has 13 amino acids. In germline, CDR1 is LNHDA, CDR2 SQIVND (reference sequence).

As concerns this clone: The same CDR3 can be traced to other DNA sequences in this sample. The V and J genes are TRBV9 and TRBJ2-5, with TRBD2 matching 12 bases. The V and J ends lost 0 bases and 4 bases, in that order; junction bases with no gene match: 4. The V gene's germline CDR1 is SGDLS and CDR2 YYNGEE. The CDR3 runs 16 residues. CDR3 amino acids: CASSVEGLAGTETQYF. CDR3 nucleotide sequence: TGTGCCAGCAGCGTAGAGGGACTAGCGGGCACAGAGACCCAGTACTTC.

The chain carries TRBV4-1 and TRBJ2-1, with D perhaps matching TRBD1 or TRBD2 (5 bases each). This CDR3 is 15 amino acids long. Germline V lookup: CDR1 MGHRA, CDR2 YSYEKL. V was shortened by 4 bases and J by 12 bases, with 22 bases between the two germline ends. The CDR3 coding sequence is TGCGCCAGCAGCCCAATTGACGGGGCTCTAGGAGGGCAGTTCTTC. Translated, it gives CASSPIDGALGGQFF.

The V and J genes are TRBV7-2 and TRBJ1-2; possibly TRBD1 for D (5 bases). V was cut by 3 bases and J by 2 bases, with 10 bases left in between. Germline CDR1 is SGHTA and CDR2 is FQGNSA. This CDR3 spans 14 amino acids. As DNA, the CDR3 is TGTGCCAGCAGCTTGGGCAGGGAGAACTATGGCTACACCTTC. It translates to CASSLGRENYGYTF.

The genes are TRBV6-6 and TRBJ2-7; 15 bases fit TRBD2. The germline gives CDR1 MNHNY, CDR2 SVGAGI (reference sequence). Unmatched junction bases numbered 5, after V lost 5 bases and J lost 3 bases. This CDR3 spans 16 amino acids. The DNA of the CDR3 is TGTGCCAGCAGTAACCCGGGACTAGCGGGGGGCTACGAGCAGTACTTC. It specifies CASSNPGLAGGYEQYF.

The V gene is TRBV28, the J gene TRBJ1-5; 7 positions agree with TRBD1. V shed 6 bases, J shed 6 bases, and the junction held 8 bases outside the gene matches. The CDR3 covers 14 residues. Germline V gene sequence: CDR1 MDHEN, CDR2 SYDVKM. The CDR3 DNA reads TGTGCCAGCAGCCAGGGGGGGCAGCGTCAGCCCCAGCATTTT. Its translation: CASSQGGQRQPQHF.